Listed below are T cell receptor beta chains from one sample, sequenced in a study of T cells after yellow fever vaccination. TCRdb redid the calling of the 5' RACE reads with MiXCR, one entry per CDR3 protein. The data show about 300,000 distinct CDR3 sequences, with 4% seen just once and 20% to 25% held by the top ten. The specimen comprised PBMCs, sampled 5 days after the yellow fever booster vaccination. These receptors all stem from a man between 18 and 29 years old who received the YFV17D yellow fever vaccine. Each CDR3 is given with its conserved first and last residue. Each record gives: D gene, V gene, J gene, clone size, CDR3 protein, CDR3 DNA. D genes are given only for firm matches. Some rows mark clone size as missing; the rest say once, few, many or name a class of expanded clone.

d_gene: TRBD2
v_gene: TRBV20-1
j_gene: TRBJ2-2
abundance: few
CDR3aa: CSARGPSGGTGELFF
CDR3nt: TGCAGTGCTAGAGGTCCTAGCGGGGGGACCGGGGAGCTGTTTTTT

d_gene: TRBD2
v_gene: TRBV20-1
j_gene: TRBJ2-3
abundance: many
CDR3aa: CSASSSGGAGVDTQYF
CDR3nt: TGCAGTGCATCCTCCTCCGGGGGGGCCGGGGTAGATACGCAGTATTTT

d_gene: TRBD1
v_gene: TRBV5-1
j_gene: TRBJ1-1
abundance: -
CDR3aa: CASSYGQGSAFF
CDR3nt: TGCGCCAGCAGCTATGGACAGGGGAGCGCTTTCTTT

d_gene: -
v_gene: TRBV28
j_gene: TRBJ1-2
abundance: many
CDR3aa: CASSLTGIYGYTF
CDR3nt: TGTGCCAGCAGCCTAACAGGGATCTATGGCTACACCTTC

d_gene: -
v_gene: TRBV12-3/TRBV12-4
j_gene: TRBJ1-1
abundance: few
CDR3aa: CASKPQVMNTEAFF
CDR3nt: TGTGCCAGCAAACCCCAGGTCATGAACACTGAAGCTTTCTTT

d_gene: -
v_gene: TRBV7-3
j_gene: TRBJ2-3
abundance: few
CDR3aa: CASSFSFADTQYF
CDR3nt: TGTGCCAGCAGCTTTAGTTTTGCAGATACGCAGTATTTT

d_gene: -
v_gene: TRBV10-3
j_gene: TRBJ1-1
abundance: few
CDR3aa: CAVGPGGGNTEAFF
CDR3nt: TGTGCCGTCGGACCAGGTGGTGGGAACACTGAAGCTTTCTTT

d_gene: TRBD2
v_gene: TRBV2
j_gene: TRBJ2-3
abundance: many
CDR3aa: CASSPGTRSSDTQYF
CDR3nt: TGTGCCAGCAGTCCCGGGACTAGGTCATCAGATACGCAGTATTTT

d_gene: -
v_gene: TRBV5-6
j_gene: TRBJ1-2
abundance: many
CDR3aa: CASSFQGAYGGYTF
CDR3nt: TGTGCCAGCAGCTTTCAGGGAGCCTATGGAGGCTACACCTTC

d_gene: -
v_gene: TRBV5-1
j_gene: TRBJ2-3
abundance: many
CDR3aa: CASSLPTTDTQYF
CDR3nt: TGCGCCAGCAGCTTGCCTACTACAGATACGCAGTATTTT

d_gene: -
v_gene: TRBV5-1
j_gene: TRBJ1-2
abundance: -
CDR3aa: CASSLGGFDGYTF
CDR3nt: TGCGCCAGCAGCTTGGGGGGGTTCGATGGCTACACCTTC

d_gene: -
v_gene: TRBV7-8
j_gene: TRBJ1-1
abundance: -
CDR3aa: CASSLYSGYTEAFF
CDR3nt: TGTGCCAGCAGCTTATATAGCGGGTACACTGAAGCTTTCTTT

d_gene: TRBD2
v_gene: TRBV7-2
j_gene: TRBJ2-5
abundance: many
CDR3aa: CASSLGGLAGTRFETQYF
CDR3nt: TGTGCCAGCAGCTTAGGGGGACTAGCGGGAACCCGCTTTGAGACCCAGTACTTC

d_gene: TRBD2
v_gene: TRBV5-1
j_gene: TRBJ2-1
abundance: -
CDR3aa: CASSNGGTSDYNEQFF
CDR3nt: TGCGCCAGCAGCAATGGGGGGACTAGCGACTACAATGAGCAGTTCTTC

d_gene: -
v_gene: TRBV12-5
j_gene: TRBJ1-1
abundance: few
CDR3aa: CASGLVQGEAFF
CDR3nt: TGTGCTAGTGGTTTGGTACAGGGTGAAGCTTTCTTT

d_gene: -
v_gene: TRBV4-3
j_gene: TRBJ2-2
abundance: -
CDR3aa: CASRPYLLGTGELFF
CDR3nt: TGCGCCAGCAGGCCATACCTCTTGGGCACCGGGGAGCTGTTTTTT

d_gene: -
v_gene: TRBV11-1
j_gene: TRBJ2-7
abundance: many
CDR3aa: CASSLPQDSLKTYEQYF
CDR3nt: TGTGCCAGCAGCTTACCTCAGGACAGTTTGAAAACCTACGAGCAGTACTTC

d_gene: TRBD2
v_gene: TRBV12-3/TRBV12-4
j_gene: TRBJ2-1
abundance: -
CDR3aa: CASSPGVTSGNEQFF
CDR3nt: TGTGCCAGCAGTCCTGGGGTGACTAGCGGCAATGAGCAGTTCTTC

d_gene: -
v_gene: TRBV20-1
j_gene: TRBJ2-3
abundance: many
CDR3aa: CSAPRVAVGTQYF
CDR3nt: TGCAGTGCTCCCCGGGTAGCGGTCGGTACGCAGTATTTT

d_gene: TRBD1
v_gene: TRBV30
j_gene: TRBJ1-4
abundance: few
CDR3aa: CAWSVQGNEKLFF
CDR3nt: TGTGCCTGGAGTGTACAGGGGAATGAAAAACTGTTTTTT

d_gene: TRBD2
v_gene: TRBV6-4
j_gene: TRBJ2-1
abundance: few
CDR3aa: CASSDTSGGANEQFF
CDR3nt: TGTGCCAGCAGTGATACTAGCGGGGGGGCCAATGAGCAGTTCTTC

d_gene: TRBD2
v_gene: TRBV6-2/TRBV6-3
j_gene: TRBJ2-7
abundance: -
CDR3aa: CASSPPASGAIVEQYF
CDR3nt: TGTGCCAGCAGTCCCCCCGCTAGCGGGGCCATCGTCGAGCAGTACTTC

d_gene: TRBD1
v_gene: TRBV19
j_gene: TRBJ1-5
abundance: few
CDR3aa: CASSPLGQGADNQPQHF
CDR3nt: TGTGCCAGTAGTCCCCTGGGACAGGGGGCTGACAATCAGCCCCAGCATTTT

d_gene: -
v_gene: TRBV6-5
j_gene: TRBJ2-4
abundance: few
CDR3aa: CASSYTKGNIQYF
CDR3nt: TGTGCCAGCAGTTACACTAAGGGGAACATTCAGTACTTC

d_gene: TRBD2
v_gene: TRBV24-1
j_gene: TRBJ2-3
abundance: -
CDR3aa: CATSDSRRGGSADTQYF
CDR3nt: TGTGCCACCAGTGATAGCAGGCGGGGGGGCTCCGCAGATACGCAGTATTTT

d_gene: -
v_gene: TRBV11-2
j_gene: TRBJ2-5
abundance: -
CDR3aa: CASSLAGGQYF
CDR3nt: TGTGCCAGCAGCTTAGCCGGGGGCCAGTACTTC

d_gene: -
v_gene: TRBV7-8
j_gene: TRBJ1-3
abundance: many
CDR3aa: CASSLDYSGNTIYF
CDR3nt: TGTGCCAGCAGCTTAGACTACTCTGGAAACACCATATATTTT

d_gene: -
v_gene: TRBV6-5
j_gene: TRBJ2-3
abundance: -
CDR3aa: CASRSTTTSTDTQYF
CDR3nt: TGTGCCAGCAGGTCGACAACTACTAGCACAGATACGCAGTATTTT

d_gene: -
v_gene: TRBV15
j_gene: TRBJ2-3
abundance: few
CDR3aa: CATSNYGTPRQYF
CDR3nt: TGTGCCACCAGCAATTACGGCACCCCTAGGCAGTATTTT

d_gene: TRBD2
v_gene: TRBV7-3
j_gene: TRBJ2-3
abundance: few
CDR3aa: CASSKGLGGTDTQYF
CDR3nt: TGTGCCAGCAGCAAGGGACTAGGGGGCACAGATACGCAGTATTTT

d_gene: TRBD2
v_gene: TRBV5-1
j_gene: TRBJ2-3
abundance: few
CDR3aa: CASSNGLAGGGDTQYF
CDR3nt: TGCGCCAGCAGCAACGGACTAGCGGGGGGAGGGGATACGCAGTATTTT

d_gene: -
v_gene: TRBV19
j_gene: TRBJ2-3
abundance: -
CDR3aa: CASSPSGTAPGTDTQYF
CDR3nt: TGTGCCAGTAGTCCCTCCGGGACGGCGCCCGGCACAGATACGCAGTATTTT

d_gene: -
v_gene: TRBV3-1
j_gene: TRBJ2-1
abundance: few
CDR3aa: CASSQAGTRHEQFF
CDR3nt: TGTGCCAGCAGCCAAGCCGGGACTCGTCATGAGCAGTTCTTC

d_gene: -
v_gene: TRBV4-2
j_gene: TRBJ2-4
abundance: many
CDR3aa: CASSQNAPGIQYF
CDR3nt: TGTGCCAGCAGCCAAAATGCCCCGGGCATTCAGTACTTC

d_gene: TRBD1
v_gene: TRBV20-1
j_gene: TRBJ2-7
abundance: few
CDR3aa: CSAIDRAPYEQYF
CDR3nt: TGCAGTGCAATAGACAGGGCCCCCTACGAGCAGTACTTC

d_gene: TRBD1
v_gene: TRBV5-1
j_gene: TRBJ2-2
abundance: many
CDR3aa: CASSRTGVTTGELFF
CDR3nt: TGCGCCAGCAGCCGGACAGGGGTCACCACCGGGGAGCTGTTTTTT

d_gene: TRBD2
v_gene: TRBV4-2
j_gene: TRBJ2-1
abundance: few
CDR3aa: CASSQVAGTTGNEQFF
CDR3nt: TGTGCCAGCAGCCAGGTAGCGGGGACCACGGGTAATGAGCAGTTCTTC

d_gene: -
v_gene: TRBV27
j_gene: TRBJ2-4
abundance: -
CDR3aa: CASSLSGGVRNIQYF
CDR3nt: TGTGCCAGCAGTTTATCTGGAGGGGTTAGGAACATTCAGTACTTC

d_gene: TRBD2
v_gene: TRBV10-3
j_gene: TRBJ2-2
abundance: many
CDR3aa: CAISGTSGNTGELFF
CDR3nt: TGTGCCATCAGCGGGACTAGCGGGAACACCGGGGAGCTGTTTTTT

d_gene: -
v_gene: TRBV5-5
j_gene: TRBJ1-5
abundance: -
CDR3aa: CASSLHEGGNQPQHF
CDR3nt: TGTGCCAGCAGCTTGCATGAGGGGGGCAATCAGCCCCAGCATTTT